Following are 4 T cell receptor beta chains from one sample sequenced in a study of T cell responses to AZD1222 COVID-19 vaccine. The table came from immunoSEQ multiplex PCR; TCRdb's copy has only in-frame clones and leaves some out. The sample contains about 94,000 clones, almost 90% of which appear only once. Sequenced material: peripheral blood, taken on day 0 of AZD1222 vaccination. The source of these receptors is an adult in good health.

V is TRBV6-5 and J is TRBJ1-2; the match to TRBD1 covers 9 bases. Germline CDR1 reads MNHEY; CDR2 reads SVGAGI. Losses at the gene ends were 6 bases for V and 4 bases for J; bases not matched to a gene: 6. The CDR3 runs 14 residues. The CDR3 here is CASSRTGEGYGYTF. The CDR3 nucleotides read TGTGCCAGCAGCCGGACAGGGGAGGGCTATGGCTACACCTTC.

This clone was observed a single time. V and J are TRBV7-9 and TRBJ1-1; 7 bases align to TRBD1. V was pared by 1 base and J by 0 bases, with 2 bases of the junction left unmatched. Germline CDR1 SEHNR, CDR2 FQNEAQ (reference sequence). The length of the CDR3 is 15 residues. The CDR3 nucleotides are TGTGCCAGCAGCTTAGAGGGGGCCCTGAACACTGAAGCTTTCTTT. This encodes CASSLEGALNTEAFF.

V is TRBV7-2 and J is TRBJ1-4, with 9 nucleotides matching TRBD1. Germline loops: CDR1 SGHTA, CDR2 FQGNSA. The length of the CDR3 is 18 residues. The trim removed 5 bases at V and 8 bases at J, leaving 18 bases unmatched. The CDR3 reads CASSPTGQGIASGEKLFF. CDR3 nucleotide sequence: TGTGCCAGCAGCCCCACGGGACAGGGCATCGCCAGTGGCGAAAAACTGTTTTTT. Full variable domain (remainder filled in from reference TRBV7-2 and TRBJ1-4): GAGVSQSPSNKVTEKGKDVELRCDPISGHTALYWYRQSLGQGLEFLIYFQGNSAPDKSGLPSDRFSAERTGGSVSTLTIQRTQQEDSAVYLCASSPTGQGIASGEKLFFGSGTQLSVL.

The V gene is TRBV18, the J gene TRBJ2-4; 10 nucleotides line up with TRBD1. With V trimmed by 1 base and J by 5 bases, 5 bases remained unmatched. This CDR3 comprises 16 residues. Germline lookup yields CDR1 KGHSH and CDR2 LQKENI. The CDR3 spells CASSPRTGGEQNIQYF. In DNA form, the CDR3 reads TGTGCCAGCTCACCACGGACAGGGGGGGAGCAAAACATTCAGTACTTC.